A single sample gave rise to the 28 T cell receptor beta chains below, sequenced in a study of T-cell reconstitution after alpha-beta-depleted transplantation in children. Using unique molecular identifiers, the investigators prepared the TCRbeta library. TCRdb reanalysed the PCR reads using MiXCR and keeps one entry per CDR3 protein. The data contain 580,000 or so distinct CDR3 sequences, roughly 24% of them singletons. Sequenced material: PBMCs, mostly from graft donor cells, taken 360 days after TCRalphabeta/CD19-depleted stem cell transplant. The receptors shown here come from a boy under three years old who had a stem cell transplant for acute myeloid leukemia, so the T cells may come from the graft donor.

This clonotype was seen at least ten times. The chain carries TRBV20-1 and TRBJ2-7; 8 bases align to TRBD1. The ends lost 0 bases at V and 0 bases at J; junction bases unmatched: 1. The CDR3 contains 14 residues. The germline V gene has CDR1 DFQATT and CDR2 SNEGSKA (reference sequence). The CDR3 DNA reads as TGCAGTGCTAGAGATGGGACAGGCTCCTACGAGCAGTACTTC. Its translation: CSARDGTGSYEQYF.

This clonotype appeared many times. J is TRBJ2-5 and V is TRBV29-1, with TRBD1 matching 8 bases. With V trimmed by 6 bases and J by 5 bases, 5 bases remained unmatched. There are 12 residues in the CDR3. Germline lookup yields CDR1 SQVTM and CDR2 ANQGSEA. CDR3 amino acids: CSVADRGETQYF. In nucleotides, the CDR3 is TGCAGCGTAGCCGACAGGGGTGAGACCCAGTACTTC.

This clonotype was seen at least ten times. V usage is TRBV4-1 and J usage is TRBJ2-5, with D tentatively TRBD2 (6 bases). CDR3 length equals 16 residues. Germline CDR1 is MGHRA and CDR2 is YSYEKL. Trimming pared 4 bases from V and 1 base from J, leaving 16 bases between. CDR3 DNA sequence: TGCGCCAGCAGCCGAACTCTAGCGCAAATCCAAGAGACCCAGTACTTC. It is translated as CASSRTLAQIQETQYF.

The chain's CDR3 is CSAREGVGPYEQYF. CDR3 nucleotide sequence: TGCAGTGCTAGAGAAGGGGTAGGTCCCTACGAGCAGTACTTC. The V and J genes are TRBV20-1 and TRBJ2-7, with D possibly TRBD1 on 5 matching bases. Germline V gene sequence: CDR1 DFQATT, CDR2 SNEGSKA (reference sequence). CDR3 length equals 14 residues. V lost 0 bases to trimming and J lost 2 bases, with 11 bases between them.

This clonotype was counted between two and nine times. CDR3 sequence reads: CASSLELATSTDTQYF. In nucleotides, the CDR3 is TGTGCCAGCAGCTTGGAATTAGCTACTAGCACAGATACGCAGTATTTT. The rearrangement links TRBV5-4 to TRBJ2-3; no definite D call. This CDR3 comprises 16 residues. The germline V and J ends were trimmed by 0 bases and 0 bases, with 11 bases remaining between them. The germline V gene has CDR1 SGHNT and CDR2 YYREEE (reference sequence).

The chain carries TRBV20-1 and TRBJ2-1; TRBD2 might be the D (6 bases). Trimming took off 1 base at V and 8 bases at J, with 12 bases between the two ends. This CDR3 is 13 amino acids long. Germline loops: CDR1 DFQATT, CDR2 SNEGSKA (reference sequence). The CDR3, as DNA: TGCAGTGCTAGAGTGTCTACTAGCTATGAGCAGTTCTTC. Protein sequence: CSARVSTSYEQFF.

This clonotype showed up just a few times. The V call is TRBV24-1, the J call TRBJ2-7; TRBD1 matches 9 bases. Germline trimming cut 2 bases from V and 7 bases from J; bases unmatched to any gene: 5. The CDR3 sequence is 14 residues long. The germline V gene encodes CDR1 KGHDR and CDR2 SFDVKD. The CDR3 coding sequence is TGTGCCACCAGTGATTCCGGGACAGGGAAAGAGCAGTACTTC. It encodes CATSDSGTGKEQYF.

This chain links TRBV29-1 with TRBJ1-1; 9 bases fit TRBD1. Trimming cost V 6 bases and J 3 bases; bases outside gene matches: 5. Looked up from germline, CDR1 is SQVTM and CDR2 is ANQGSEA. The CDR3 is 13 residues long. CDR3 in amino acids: CSVGQGGDTEAFF. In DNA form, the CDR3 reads TGCAGCGTGGGACAGGGAGGGGACACTGAAGCTTTCTTT.

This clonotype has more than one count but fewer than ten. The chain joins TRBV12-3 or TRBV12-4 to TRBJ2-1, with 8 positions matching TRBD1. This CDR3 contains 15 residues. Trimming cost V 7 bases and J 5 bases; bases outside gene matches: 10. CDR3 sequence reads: CASKNRDRLNNEQFF. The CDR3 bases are TGTGCCAGCAAAAATCGGGACAGGCTTAACAATGAGCAGTTCTTC.

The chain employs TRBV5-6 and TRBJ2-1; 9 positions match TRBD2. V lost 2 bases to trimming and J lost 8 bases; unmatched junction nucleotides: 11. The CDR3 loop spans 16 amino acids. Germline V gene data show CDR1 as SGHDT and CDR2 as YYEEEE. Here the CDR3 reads CASSLGAGGVSYEQFF. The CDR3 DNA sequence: TGTGCCAGCAGCTTAGGAGCGGGGGGTGTTTCGTATGAGCAGTTCTTC.

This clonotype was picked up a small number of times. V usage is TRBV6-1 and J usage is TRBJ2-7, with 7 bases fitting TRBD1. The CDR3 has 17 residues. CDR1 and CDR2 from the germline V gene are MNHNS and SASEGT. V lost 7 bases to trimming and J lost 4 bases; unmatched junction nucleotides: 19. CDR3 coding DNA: TGTGCCAGCACCTACGAGTTTATTAGGACAGGACTTTACGAGCAGTACTTC. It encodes CASTYEFIRTGLYEQYF.

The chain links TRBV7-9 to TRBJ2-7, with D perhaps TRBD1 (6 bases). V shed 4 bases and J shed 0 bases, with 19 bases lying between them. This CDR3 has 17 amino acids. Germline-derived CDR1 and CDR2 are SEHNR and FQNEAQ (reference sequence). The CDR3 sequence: CASSSGANRDTSYEQYF. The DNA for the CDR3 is TGTGCCAGCAGCTCAGGAGCCAACCGGGACACCTCCTACGAGCAGTACTTC.

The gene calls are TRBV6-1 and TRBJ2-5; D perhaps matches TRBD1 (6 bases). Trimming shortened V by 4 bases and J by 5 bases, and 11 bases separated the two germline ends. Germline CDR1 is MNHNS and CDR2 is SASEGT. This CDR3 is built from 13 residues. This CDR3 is CASSGDRRETQYF. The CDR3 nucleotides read TGTGCCAGCAGTGGTGACAGGAGGGAGACCCAGTACTTC.

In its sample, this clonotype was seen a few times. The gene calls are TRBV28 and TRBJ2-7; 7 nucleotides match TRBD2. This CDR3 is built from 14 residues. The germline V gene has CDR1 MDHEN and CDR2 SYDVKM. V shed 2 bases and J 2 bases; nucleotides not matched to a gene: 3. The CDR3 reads CASSLGDYPYEQYV. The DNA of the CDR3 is TGTGCCAGCAGTTTAGGGGACTACCCCTACGAGCAGTACGTC.

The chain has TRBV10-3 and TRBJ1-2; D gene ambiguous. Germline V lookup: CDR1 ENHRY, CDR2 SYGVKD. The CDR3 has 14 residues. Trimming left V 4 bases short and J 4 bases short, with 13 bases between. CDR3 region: CAISGANIFYGYTF. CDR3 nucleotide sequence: TGTGCCATCAGTGGGGCCAACATTTTCTATGGCTACACCTTC.

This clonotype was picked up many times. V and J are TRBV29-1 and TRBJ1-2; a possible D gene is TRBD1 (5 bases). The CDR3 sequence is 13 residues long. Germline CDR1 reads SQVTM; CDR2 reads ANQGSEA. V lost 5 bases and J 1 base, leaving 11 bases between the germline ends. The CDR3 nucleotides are TGCAGCGTTCCGTTACAGGTTAACTATGGCTACACCTTC. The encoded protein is CSVPLQVNYGYTF.

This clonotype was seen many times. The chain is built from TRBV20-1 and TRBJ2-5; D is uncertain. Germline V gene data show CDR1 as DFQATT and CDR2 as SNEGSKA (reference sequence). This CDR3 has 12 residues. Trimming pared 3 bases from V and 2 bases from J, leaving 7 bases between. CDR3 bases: TGCAGTGCTAGTGTTCTTCAAGAGACCCAGTACTTC. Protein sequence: CSASVLQETQYF.

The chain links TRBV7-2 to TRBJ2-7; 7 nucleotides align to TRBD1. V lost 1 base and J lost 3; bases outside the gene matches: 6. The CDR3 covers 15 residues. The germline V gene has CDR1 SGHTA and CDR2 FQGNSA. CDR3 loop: CASSLGTGPHYEQYF. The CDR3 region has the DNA TGTGCCAGCAGCTTAGGGACAGGTCCCCACTACGAGCAGTACTTC.

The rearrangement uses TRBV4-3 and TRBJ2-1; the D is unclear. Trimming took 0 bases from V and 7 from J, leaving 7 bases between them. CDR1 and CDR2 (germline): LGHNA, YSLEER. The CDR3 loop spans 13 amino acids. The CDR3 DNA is TGCGCCAGCAGCCAAGATCACTGGAATGAGCAGTTCTTC. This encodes CASSQDHWNEQFF.

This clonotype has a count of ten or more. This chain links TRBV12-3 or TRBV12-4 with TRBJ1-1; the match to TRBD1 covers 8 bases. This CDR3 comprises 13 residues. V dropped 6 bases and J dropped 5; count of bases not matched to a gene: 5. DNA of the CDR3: TGTGCCAGCAGGCAGGGGGCTCAAACTGAAGCTTTCTTT. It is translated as CASRQGAQTEAFF.

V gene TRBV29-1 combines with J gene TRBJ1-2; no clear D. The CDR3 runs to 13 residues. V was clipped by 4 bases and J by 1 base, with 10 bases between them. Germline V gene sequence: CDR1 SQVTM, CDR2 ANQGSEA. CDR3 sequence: CSVGALLNYGYTF. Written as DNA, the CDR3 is TGCAGCGTTGGAGCCCTTCTTAACTATGGCTACACCTTC.

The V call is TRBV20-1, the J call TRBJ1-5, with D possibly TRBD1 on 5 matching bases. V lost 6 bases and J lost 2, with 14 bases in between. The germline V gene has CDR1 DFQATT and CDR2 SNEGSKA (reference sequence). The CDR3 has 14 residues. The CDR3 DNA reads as TGCAGTGCAAGGACCGGGGCCGGCAATCAGCCCCAGCATTTT. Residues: CSARTGAGNQPQHF.

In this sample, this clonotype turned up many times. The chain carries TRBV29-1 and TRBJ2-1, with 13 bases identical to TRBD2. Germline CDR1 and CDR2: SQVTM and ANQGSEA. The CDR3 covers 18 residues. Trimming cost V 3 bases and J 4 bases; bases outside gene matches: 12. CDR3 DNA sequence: TGCAGCGTTGACCGACTAGCGGGGGGAGGGGGTATATACAATGAGCAGTTCTTC. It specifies CSVDRLAGGGGIYNEQFF.

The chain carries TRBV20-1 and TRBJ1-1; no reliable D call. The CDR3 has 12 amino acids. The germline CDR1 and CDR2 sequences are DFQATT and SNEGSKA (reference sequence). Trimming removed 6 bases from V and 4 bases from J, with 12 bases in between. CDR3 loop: CSASRGVTEAFF. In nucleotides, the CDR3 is TGCAGTGCCTCCCGCGGGGTCACTGAAGCTTTCTTT.

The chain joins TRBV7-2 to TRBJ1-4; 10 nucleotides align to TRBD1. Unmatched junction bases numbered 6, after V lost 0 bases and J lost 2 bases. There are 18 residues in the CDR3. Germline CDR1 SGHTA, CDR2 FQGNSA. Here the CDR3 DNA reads TGTGCCAGCAGCTTAGCCCGAGACAGGGGGCGGACTAATGAAAAACTGTTTTTT. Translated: CASSLARDRGRTNEKLFF.

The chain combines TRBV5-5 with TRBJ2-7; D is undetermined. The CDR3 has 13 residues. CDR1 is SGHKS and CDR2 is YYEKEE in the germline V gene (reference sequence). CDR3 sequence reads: CASSLAKNYEQCV. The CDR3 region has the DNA TGTGCCAGCAGCTTGGCGAAGAACTACGAGCAGTGCGTC.

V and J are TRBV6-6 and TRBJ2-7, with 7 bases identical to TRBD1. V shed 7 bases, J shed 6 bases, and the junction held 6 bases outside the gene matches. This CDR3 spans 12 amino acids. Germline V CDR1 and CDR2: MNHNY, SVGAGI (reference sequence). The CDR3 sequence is CASKLTGAEQYF. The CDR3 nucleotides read TGTGCCAGCAAACTAACAGGGGCCGAGCAGTACTTC.

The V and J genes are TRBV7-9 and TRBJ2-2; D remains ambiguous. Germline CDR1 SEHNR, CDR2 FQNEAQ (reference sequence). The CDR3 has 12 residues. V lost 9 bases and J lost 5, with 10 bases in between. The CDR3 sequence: CARDGRTGELFF. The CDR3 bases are TGTGCCAGAGACGGGCGTACCGGGGAGCTGTTTTTT.